A single sample is the source of the 2 T cell receptor beta chains below, sequenced in a study of cytomegalovirus exposure and HLA in healthy donors. PCR involved 60 Vbeta and 13 Jbeta primers. Clones were sequenced by immunoSEQ multiplex PCR, and TCRdb holds only the in-frame ones, with some missing. This sample yields 50,000 to 75,000 clones, of which under 90% are seen a single time; 3% to 4.5% belongs to the top ten. Sequenced input: PBMCs. The source is a woman in her forties in good health and CMV-seronegative.

Concerning this clone itself: At one of its ends the junction is not consistent with the germline gene, which may arise from a read error. The chain employs TRBV28 and TRBJ2-1; 7 bases align to TRBD2. The CDR3 totals 12 residues. CDR1 is MDHEN and CDR2 is SYDVKM in the germline V gene. The CDR3 loop is CASSLQRREPFF. CDR3 in DNA: TGTGCCAGCAGTTTGCAGCGGCGGGAGCCGTTCTTC.

V and J are TRBV4-2 and TRBJ2-7; 12 bases map to TRBD2. With V trimmed by 3 bases and J by 0 bases, 0 bases remained unmatched. The CDR3 has 15 residues. Germline lookup yields CDR1 LGHNA and CDR2 YNFKEQ. The CDR3 sequence: CASSQGLAGSYEQYF. In DNA form, the CDR3 reads TGTGCCAGCAGCCAGGGACTAGCGGGCTCCTACGAGCAGTACTTC.